This TCR beta chain was documented in a study of early T cells in non-severe SARS-CoV-2 infection. Study-level background: Sequencing targeted bulk RNA from unsorted whole blood, leaving chains unpaired.

Ten or more counts support this clonotype. TCRdb recomputed calls from the 5' RACE reads with MiXCR, one row per CDR3 protein. The repertoire holds about 46,000 distinct CDR3 sequences, with roughly 10% as singletons. Germline values: CDR1 SQVTM, CDR2 ANQGSEA. V dropped 5 bases and J dropped 0; count of bases not matched to a gene: 3. CDR3 length: 13 amino acids. Sequencing used whole blood, obtained at baseline. The chain carries TRBV29-1 and TRBJ1-1; 7 nucleotides align to TRBD1. The source of this sequence is an adult who was a healthcare worker with PCR-confirmed SARS-CoV-2 infection or an uninfected control (not recorded which). CDR3 in amino acids: CSVTGQLNTEAFF. As DNA, the CDR3 is TGCAGCGTTACGGGACAGCTGAACACTGAAGCTTTCTTT.